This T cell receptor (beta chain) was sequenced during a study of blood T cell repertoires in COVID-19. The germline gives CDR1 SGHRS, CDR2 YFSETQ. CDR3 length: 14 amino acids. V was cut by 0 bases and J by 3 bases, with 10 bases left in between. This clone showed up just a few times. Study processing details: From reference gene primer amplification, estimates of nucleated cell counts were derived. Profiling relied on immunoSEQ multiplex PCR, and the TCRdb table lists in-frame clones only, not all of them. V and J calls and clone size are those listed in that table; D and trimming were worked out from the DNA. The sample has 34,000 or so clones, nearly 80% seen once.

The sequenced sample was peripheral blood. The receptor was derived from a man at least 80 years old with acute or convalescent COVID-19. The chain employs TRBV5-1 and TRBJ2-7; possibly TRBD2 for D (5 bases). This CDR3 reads CASSLAAGDYEQYF. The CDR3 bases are TGCGCCAGCAGCTTGGCTGCGGGTGACTACGAGCAGTACTTC.